This TCR beta chain was identified during a study of TIL therapy for anti-PD-1-resistant metastatic lung cancer (dated by TCRdb to about 2021). Study-wide context: Enrolled patients had a median age of roughly 54 years (range about 38-85) and a median tumor PD-L1 proportion score of 4.5% to 6.5%. The cohort was predominantly lung adenocarcinoma, with a handful of EGFR-mutant and two ALK-rearranged tumors, and half of patients were current or former smokers. A median non-synonymous tumor mutation burden of around 1.5 mutations per megabase was determined across the cohort by whole-exome sequencing. T cell receptor beta sequencing of tumor and peripheral blood was used to follow clonotypes across the tumor, the expanded TIL product and serial blood samples.

V was cut back by 3 bases and J by 5 bases, leaving a gap of 2 bases between them. The germline V gene supplies CDR1 KGHSH and CDR2 LQKENI. The CDR3 sequence holds 11 residues, the cysteine and phenylalanine included. The read is trimmed to its CDR3 DNA, 33 bases read in frame from base 1. Overall study outcomes, separate from this receptor: The cohort was highly selected, including more treatment-naive, never-smoker and oncogene-addicted patients than is typical, which limits generalizability. Higher clonality and lower diversity were observed in expanded TIL cultures than in baseline intratumoral T cells (median clonality around 5.7% vs 31%, p < 0.0001). TIL culture showed high clonal turnover, with many enriched product clones undetected in the baseline tumor, suggesting clonal contraction rather than faithful expansion. The study protocol defined all tumor marker inferences as exploratory.

The meaning of the sample's time point label: pre-treatment sample, taken before nivolumab and TIL therapy. Excised metastases, mostly pleural nodules or supraclavicular lymph nodes, were used as baseline tumor samples and were taken from the same resection from which TIL were grown. Tumors were collected before any PD-1/PD-L1 blockade, after which patients were given nivolumab, and patients who progressed were given lymphodepletion, an infusion of expanded TIL and IL-2. Adults with stage 4 NSCLC were enrolled in a dual-center phase I trial from October 2017 to early 2020. The samples were drawn from an open-label, single-arm phase I trial testing tumor-infiltrating lymphocyte therapy combined with nivolumab in advanced non-small cell lung cancer. Parts of each resected tumor were snap-frozen in liquid nitrogen and kept at -80 degrees C. Tumor regions of interest were chosen on H&E sections by laser-capture macrodissection, pulverized into 15 mg aliquots, and extracted with Qiagen Allprep kits.

In this sample, this clone turned up once. No antigen is known for it. Qualities for individual bases were not recorded, and no much larger clone is one base off. The immunoSEQ v3 hsTCRB kit was used to amplify TCR beta CDR3 regions from genomic DNA through bias-controlled multiplex PCR. TCR libraries were sequenced on an Illumina NextSeq 500 to approximately 2 million read pairs for survey level or roughly 4.5-6.5 million for deep level. In the paper's pipeline: The immunoSEQ Analyzer software assigned V, D and J genes, filtered out non-productive sequences, and reported clonality. Repertoires of infused TIL and blood were compared using productive Simpson clonality and the Morisita overlap index of productive TRB rearrangements. Imported from immuneACCESS, the table was reduced by TCRdb to in-frame sequences with V and J called. These copies leave out some clones; in studies compared against another copy, an unresolved V gene accounts for under half, and the cause of the remainder is not known. That table supplies the V and J calls and clone size; D and trimming were determined from the DNA. The sample data list approximately 95,000 clones, and 55% to 75% of these were observed just once. The ten biggest clones cover 10% to 11% of the sample.

The TCR was taken from a person aged 25 to 80 with non-small cell lung cancer. This specimen consisted of tumor tissue, obtained at baseline. The chain joins TRBV18 to TRBJ2-1; the D gene cannot be named for sure. In nucleotide form, the sequence is TGTGCCAGCTCACCGGACAATGAGCAGTTCTTC. Its product reads: CASSPDNEQFF.